The 23 T cell receptor beta chains below come from one sample, sequenced in a study of shared clonotypes between healthy human individuals. Method: immunoSEQ multiplex PCR; TCRdb's copy keeps in-frame clones and lacks some. The sample shows about 2 million clones, about 95% of them seen only once. What was sequenced was naive CD4+ T cells sorted from blood. Sample subset: CD45RA+ positively selected. The receptors come from a man aged 18 to 30 in good health.

J is TRBJ1-2 and V is TRBV21-1; the D call in the table, TRBD1, was not verified against the DNA. TRBV21-1 is shown as a pseudogene. This CDR3 has 16 amino acids. CDR3 nucleotides: TGTGCCAGCAGCAAAGCGGAACAGGGGGCAAGTTATGGCTACACCTTC. It specifies CASSKAEQGASYGYTF.

The chain employs TRBV19 and TRBJ2-3, with 10 positions matching TRBD2. J gave up 4 bases and V 9 bases, and 4 bases lay outside the gene matches. Germline CDR1 and CDR2: LNHDA and SQIVND (reference sequence). The CDR3 loop spans 13 amino acids. The CDR3 bases are TGTGCCAGCCAGCGGGAGGGGGCAGATACGCAGTATTTT. Translation: CASQREGADTQYF.

The chain has TRBV4-1 and TRBJ1-1, with D hard to call. V was pared by 5 bases and J by 1 base, with 11 bases between. The CDR3 is 14 residues long. Germline assignment: CDR1 MGHRA and CDR2 YSYEKL. The CDR3: CASSLGRENTEAFF. CDR3 DNA sequence: TGCGCCAGCAGCTTAGGTAGGGAGAACACTGAAGCTTTCTTT.

Notes on this clone: The same CDR3 is also encoded by other DNA sequences in this sample. The gene calls are TRBV5-1 and TRBJ1-4; 7 nucleotides line up with TRBD1. CDR1 and CDR2 (germline): SGHRS, YFSETQ. V shed 4 bases and J 5 bases; nucleotides not matched to a gene: 5. The CDR3 has 14 residues. The CDR3 DNA sequence: TGCGCCAGCAGCCTGGGACAGAGGAATGAAAAACTGTTTTTT. Translation gives CASSLGQRNEKLFF. Variable domain in full (rest from reference TRBV5-1 and TRBJ1-4): KAGVTQTPRYLIKTRGQQVTLSCSPISGHRSVSWYQQTPGQGLQFLFEYFSETQRNKGNFPGRFSGRQFSNSRSEMNVSTLELGDSALYLCASSLGQRNEKLFFGSGTQLSVL.

J is TRBJ2-7 and V is TRBV28; 11 positions agree with TRBD1. CDR3 length: 16 residues. Per germline, CDR1 MDHEN and CDR2 SYDVKM. The V gene end was trimmed by 1 base and the J gene end by 6 bases; junction bases not matched to a gene: 8. The CDR3 spells CASSLYTGQGAFEQYF. The CDR3 region has the DNA TGTGCCAGCAGTTTATACACCGGACAGGGGGCATTCGAGCAGTACTTC.

The V and J genes are TRBV2 and TRBJ2-7, with 9 bases that match TRBD1. The CDR3 loop spans 15 amino acids. Germline values: CDR1 SNHLY, CDR2 FYNNEI. V dropped 6 bases and J dropped 3; count of bases not matched to a gene: 9. As DNA, the CDR3 is TGTGCCAGCAGGGGGGGACAGGGAGAGGTCTACGAGCAGTACTTC. Protein product: CASRGGQGEVYEQYF.

This clone was seen a single time. V is TRBV6-6 and J is TRBJ2-2, with TRBD2 matching over 7 bases. V dropped 8 bases and J dropped 6; count of bases not matched to a gene: 9. CDR3 length equals 14 residues. CDR1 is MNHNY and CDR2 is SVGAGI in the germline V gene (reference sequence). The CDR3 sequence is CASVLGEGAGELFF. The CDR3 DNA is TGTGCCAGCGTTCTGGGGGAGGGCGCCGGGGAGCTGTTTTTT.

This chain uses TRBV7-2 with TRBJ1-5; 8 positions agree with TRBD1. CDR3 length: 15 residues. The germline V gene has CDR1 SGHTA and CDR2 FQGNSA. The V and J ends lost 4 bases and 9 bases, in that order; junction bases with no gene match: 11. Here the CDR3 DNA reads TGTGCCAGCAGCTCCCAATCGGGACAGGCGTGGCCCCAGCATTTT. Encoded protein: CASSSQSGQAWPQHF.

Of note for this clone: One junction end does not reproduce the germline sequence, and a read error may be involved. The V and J genes are TRBV5-4 and TRBJ1-6; D is ambiguous. This CDR3 comprises 16 residues. From germline, CDR1 is SGHNT and CDR2 YYREEE (reference sequence). The chain's CDR3 is CASSPLGSSHNSPLHF. DNA for the CDR3: TGTGCCAGCAGCCCCCTGGGTTCCTCCCATAATTCACCCCTCCACTTT.

The CDR3 DNA follows: TGCGCCAGCAGCTCGGGACGGACGGCCAAAAACATTCAGTACTTC. This encodes CASSSGRTAKNIQYF. The chain employs TRBV5-1 and TRBJ2-4; D assignment may be TRBD1 or TRBD2 (5 bases each). V lost 3 bases to trimming and J lost 1 base, with 11 bases between them. The germline CDR1 and CDR2 sequences are SGHRS and YFSETQ. The CDR3 loop spans 15 amino acids.

The chain has TRBV27 and TRBJ2-1, with 8 bases identical to TRBD2. In germline, CDR1 is MNHEY, CDR2 SMNVEV (reference sequence). J gave up 9 bases and V 4 bases, and 17 bases lay outside the gene matches. This CDR3 is built from 17 residues. CDR3 protein: CASSSIGGDSAGREQFF. The CDR3 DNA reads TGTGCCAGCAGTTCCATCGGGGGGGATAGCGCTGGCCGTGAGCAGTTCTTC.

Points on this clone: Distinct nucleotide sequences in the sample also encode this CDR3. The chain carries TRBV29-1 and TRBJ2-1; D may be TRBD1 (6 bases). The V gene lost 4 bases and the J gene lost 4 bases, with 8 bases spanning the gap. The CDR3 spans 12 residues. Germline assignment: CDR1 SQVTM and CDR2 ANQGSEA. The CDR3 nucleotides read TGCAGCGTTGGGCAGGGGTACAATGAGCAGTTCTTC. This gives the protein CSVGQGYNEQFF.

As to this clone: The junction shows a germline mismatch at one end, possibly a read error. The CDR3 nucleotides are TGCGCCAGCAGCCCCGGCCGCCCATCGACAGGGCCCTTTTTC. This codes for CASSPGRPSTGPFF. The chain is built from TRBV4-1 and TRBJ2-6; 7 nucleotides agree with TRBD1. The germline gives CDR1 MGHRA, CDR2 YSYEKL. This CDR3 comprises 14 residues.

With regard to this clone: The same CDR3 also results from other DNA sequences found in this sample. The rearrangement links TRBV11-2 to TRBJ2-7; D is possibly TRBD1 (5 bases). V dropped 5 bases and J dropped 3 bases, with 8 bases sitting between them. The CDR3 loop spans 12 amino acids. Germline V gene lookup returns CDR1 SGHAT and CDR2 FQNNGV. CDR3 bases: TGTGCCAGCAGCGCCCAGGGCTACGAGCAGTACTTC. This codes for CASSAQGYEQYF.

This chain links TRBV2 with TRBJ2-7; D unclear. Trimming cost V 5 bases and J 3 bases, with 8 bases left between them. This CDR3 is 12 amino acids long. The germline gives CDR1 SNHLY, CDR2 FYNNEI. CDR3 sequence (DNA): TGTGCCAGCAGTCTCGTTGTCTACGAGCAGTACTTC. Amino acid sequence: CASSLVVYEQYF.

The gene calls are TRBV25-1 and TRBJ1-4; possible D gene TRBD1, 5 bases. The CDR3 has 15 amino acids. Trimming cost V 4 bases and J 7 bases, with 16 bases left between them. Germline-derived CDR1 and CDR2 are MGHDK and SYGVNS. The CDR3 reads CASSVDRPTGEKLFF. CDR3 DNA: TGTGCCAGCAGTGTTGACCGCCCTACAGGTGAAAAACTGTTTTTT.

Comments on this clone: Other DNA variants within this sample encode the same CDR3. The chain uses TRBV2 and TRBJ1-2; 8 bases fit TRBD1. Germline V CDR1 and CDR2: SNHLY, FYNNEI. The CDR3 sequence is 13 residues long. Losses at the gene ends were 6 bases for V and 4 bases for J; bases not matched to a gene: 4. CDR3 protein: CASSQGAGYGYTF. The CDR3 DNA reads as TGTGCCAGCAGCCAGGGGGCCGGCTATGGCTACACCTTC.

This chain links TRBV21-1 with TRBJ1-4. TRBV21-1 is termed a pseudogene. The CDR3 totals 14 residues. The DNA for the CDR3 is TGTGCCAGCAGCAAAAGCCCTCCCCCTGGAAAACTGTTTTTT. It codes for CASSKSPPPGKLFF.

The chain links TRBV19 to TRBJ2-6; D may match TRBD1 or TRBD2 (6 bases each). V lost 7 bases to trimming and J lost 0 bases, with 25 bases between them. CDR3 size: 20 residues. Per the germline V gene, CDR1 is LNHDA and CDR2 is SQIVND (reference sequence). Here the CDR3 DNA reads TGTGCCAGTACCCGAATGGAGTGGGGGGACACACACTCTGGGGCCAACGTCCTGACTTTC. Translated, it gives CASTRMEWGDTHSGANVLTF.

In this sample, this clone turned up once. V usage is TRBV7-2 and J usage is TRBJ2-3; 9 bases line up with TRBD2. Germline CDR1 is SGHTA and CDR2 is FQGNSA. The CDR3 has 17 amino acids. The V segment lost 4 bases and the J segment 4 bases; nucleotides outside the gene matches: 12. CDR3 DNA sequence: TGTGCCAGCAGCTCTCACCTAGCGGGAAAGAAGGCAGATACGCAGTATTTT. Translation: CASSSHLAGKKADTQYF.

The V gene is TRBV2, the J gene TRBJ1-4; D gene uncertain. Germline CDR1 reads SNHLY; CDR2 reads FYNNEI. Trimming took 7 bases from V and 5 from J, leaving 20 bases between them. The CDR3 has 16 residues. CDR3 nucleotides: TGTGCCAGCAAGGACTCGGGCAGTCTTATAAATGAAAAACTGTTTTTT. It is translated as CASKDSGSLINEKLFF.

The genes are TRBV6-5 and TRBJ2-1; 8 positions agree with TRBD2. Germline CDR1 MNHEY, CDR2 SVGAGI. The CDR3 consists of 16 residues. Trimming cost V 2 bases and J 0 bases; bases outside gene matches: 3. The DNA for the CDR3 is TGTGCCAGCAGTTACGGCGGGGGGAGCTCCTACAATGAGCAGTTCTTC. This sequence encodes CASSYGGGSSYNEQFF.

The chain combines TRBV9 with TRBJ2-2, with a tentative D call TRBD1 (6 bases). CDR3 length: 15 amino acids. V gave up 7 bases and J gave up 0 bases, with 13 bases separating them. The germline V gene encodes CDR1 SGDLS and CDR2 YYNGEE. In DNA form, the CDR3 reads TGTGCCAGCTACCGGACAGCCTCGAACACCGGGGAGCTGTTTTTT. Its protein is CASYRTASNTGELFF. Combining the CDR3 with reference TRBV9 and TRBJ2-2 gives the whole variable domain DSGVTQTPKHLITATGQRVTLRCSPRSGDLSVYWYQQSLDQGLQFLIQYYNGEERAKGNILERFSAQQFPDLHSELNLSSLELGDSALYFCASYRTASNTGELFFGEGSRLTVL.